This TCR beta chain derives from a study of Ad26.COV2.S vaccination and SARS-CoV-2 variants. Findings and caveats of the study: Vaccine recipients surpassed placebo recipients in spike-specific TCR breadth.

V was shortened by 7 bases and J by 7 bases, with 14 bases between the two germline ends. The CDR3 is 13 amino acids. The germline gives CDR1 LNHDA, CDR2 SQIVND (reference sequence). Assay used: immunoSEQ multiplex PCR; TCRdb lists only in-frame clones, some missing. The table lists about 350,000 clones, 70% to 90% of them singletons. This sample's treatment: some 20 received Ad26.COV2.S at low or high dose, single or two shots; roughly five received placebo; per-sample allocation not given. Sampling occurred on day 63 after the first vaccine or placebo injection. Recruitment in Boston yielded a donor of adult age, 18-55 years. This clone was seen more than once but under ten times. Its antigen is currently unknown.

The TCR comes from a person aged 18 to 59 who received the Ad26.COV2.S COVID-19 vaccine or a placebo. This specimen was peripheral blood, taken in a trial of Ad26.COV2.S vaccine versus placebo. The chain employs TRBV19 and TRBJ2-1; no clear D. The CDR3 loop is CASMLTLRNEQFF. For the CDR3, the DNA is TGTGCCAGTATGTTGACCCTGAGGAATGAGCAGTTCTTC.